Shown below are 9 T cell receptor beta chains from a single sample sequenced in a study of blood T cell repertoires in COVID-19. Clones were sequenced by immunoSEQ multiplex PCR, and TCRdb holds only the in-frame ones, with some missing. The repertoire holds roughly 290,000 clones, approximately 91% seen once, with about 1.8% in the top ten. The sequencing input was PBMCs or T cells enriched from blood (not recorded which). These TCRs come from a woman in her thirties or forties who had recovered from COVID-19.

The V call is TRBV7-8, the J call TRBJ1-3; TRBD1 is a possible D gene (5 bases). Germline-derived CDR1 and CDR2 are SGHVS and FQNEAQ. The CDR3 is 16 residues long. V was trimmed by 0 bases and J by 1 base, leaving 10 bases between them. The CDR3 DNA reads TGTGCCAGCAGCTTAGCGCAGGCAGGGTCTGGAAACACCATATATTTT. Its translation: CASSLAQAGSGNTIYF.

J is TRBJ2-7 and V is TRBV10-2; 13 bases fit TRBD2. Unmatched junction bases numbered 3, after V lost 9 bases and J lost 1 base. The V gene's germline CDR1 is WSHSY and CDR2 SAAADI. This CDR3 has 14 amino acids. This CDR3 reads CASKTSGGSYEQYF. The CDR3 DNA reads TGCGCCAGTAAGACTAGCGGGGGGTCCTACGAGCAGTACTTC.

V usage is TRBV5-1 and J usage is TRBJ2-7, with 9 bases lining up with TRBD1. CDR1 is SGHRS and CDR2 is YFSETQ in the germline V gene. This CDR3 comprises 16 residues. Trimming cost V 4 bases and J 3 bases; bases outside gene matches: 11. CDR3 region: CASSLNSQGQGYEQYF. Here the CDR3 DNA reads TGCGCCAGCAGCCTTAACTCCCAGGGACAGGGCTACGAGCAGTACTTC.

In regard to this clone: It is likely a read error, because the conserved phenylalanine at the end of the CDR3 is missing. No DNA is shown, since the ends of the CDR3 on it are uncertain; the CDR3 is the one TCRdb lists. The chain couples TRBV6-1 to TRBJ1-1. The CDR3 length equals 12 residues, ends included. The germline CDR1 and CDR2 sequences are MNHNS and SASEGT. CDR3 loop: CASSEALPGTYL.

This clone was recorded a few times. The chain has TRBV21-1 and TRBJ1-2. TRBV21-1 corresponds to a pseudogene. The CDR3 contains 16 residues. CDR3 sequence reads: CASSPHGGETRYGYTF. The CDR3, as DNA: TGTGCCAGCAGCCCCCATGGGGGGGAGACTCGGTATGGCTACACCTTC.

V usage is TRBV7-2 and J usage is TRBJ2-1, with 7 bases aligning to TRBD2. The trim removed 8 bases at V and 6 bases at J, leaving 10 bases unmatched. This CDR3 spans 14 amino acids. CDR1 and CDR2 (germline): SGHTA, FQGNSA. The CDR3 is CASLWAGVGNEQFF. The CDR3 DNA reads TGTGCCAGCCTCTGGGCGGGAGTGGGCAATGAGCAGTTCTTC.

The chain links TRBV7-2 to TRBJ2-5, with TRBD2 matching over 8 bases. J gave up 7 bases and V 6 bases, and 10 bases lay outside the gene matches. The CDR3 runs 14 residues. Germline assignment: CDR1 SGHTA and CDR2 FQGNSA. CDR3 in amino acids: CASRYPGTRGTQYF. The DNA of the CDR3 is TGTGCCAGCAGATATCCCGGGACTAGAGGGACCCAGTACTTC. The complete variable domain, with remaining parts taken from reference TRBV7-2 and TRBJ2-5, reads GAGVSQSPSNKVTEKGKDVELRCDPISGHTALYWYRQSLGQGLEFLIYFQGNSAPDKSGLPSDRFSAERTGGSVSTLTIQRTQQEDSAVYLCASRYPGTRGTQYFGPGTRLLVL.

This rearrangement joins TRBV11-2 to TRBJ2-7; D perhaps matches TRBD2 (5 bases). The CDR3 sequence is 15 residues long. CDR1 and CDR2 from the germline V gene are SGHAT and FQNNGV. V lost 4 bases to trimming and J lost 7 bases, with 20 bases between them. The CDR3 DNA reads as TGTGCCAGCAGCTCTTTAAGCGGACGGACTCTTGAGCAGTACTTC. Residues: CASSSLSGRTLEQYF. The complete variable domain, with remaining parts taken from reference TRBV11-2 and TRBJ2-7, reads EAGVAQSPRYKIIEKRQSVAFWCNPISGHATLYWYQQILGQGPKLLIQFQNNGVVDDSQLPKDRFSAERLKGVDSTLKIQPAKLEDSAVYLCASSSLSGRTLEQYFGPGTRLTVT.

Comments on this clone: Relative to the germline gene, one junction end is altered; a read error may explain this. This chain connects TRBV5-4 to TRBJ2-4, with D possibly being TRBD1 (5 bases). This CDR3 region has 10 residues. Germline values: CDR1 SGHNT, CDR2 YYREEE (reference sequence). For the CDR3, the DNA is TGTGCCAGCAGCTTCAACTGGTCAGGGTTC. Translated: CASSFNWSGF.